Below, 2 T cell receptor beta chains from the same sample are listed, as sequenced in a study of T cell changes during pregnancy in multiple sclerosis. Libraries were prepared by immunoSEQ multiplex PCR; TCRdb keeps only in-frame clonotypes and omits some of them. The sample lists approximately 100,000 clones, around nine tenths occurring once. The sequenced sample was peripheral blood, obtained after pregnancy. All receptors derive from a female donor with multiple sclerosis, enrolled in a pregnancy study.

The chain is built from TRBV15 and TRBJ1-4; weak D call: TRBD1 (5 bases). The CDR3 has 15 residues. The V end lost 0 bases, the J end lost 8 bases, and 13 bases lay between the germline ends. The germline CDR1 and CDR2 sequences are LNHNV and YYDKDF (reference sequence). The CDR3 loop reads CATSRDLGGDEKLFF. The CDR3 DNA reads TGTGCCACCAGCAGAGATTTGGGGGGAGACGAAAAACTGTTTTTT.

This chain connects TRBV19 to TRBJ2-6, with 7 bases matching TRBD1. Germline V gives CDR1 LNHDA, CDR2 SQIVND (reference sequence). J was trimmed by 0 bases and V by 9 bases; bases with no gene match: 8. The CDR3 consists of 16 residues. The CDR3 reads CASSGTVPSGANVLTF. DNA of the CDR3: TGTGCCAGCTCCGGGACAGTGCCCTCTGGGGCCAACGTCCTGACTTTC. The full variable domain, completed using reference TRBV19 and TRBJ2-6, is DGGITQSPKYLFRKEGQNVTLSCEQNLNHDAMYWYRQDPGQGLRLIYYSQIVNDFQKGDIAEGYSVSREKKESFPLTVTSAQKNPTAFYLCASSGTVPSGANVLTFGAGSRLTVL.